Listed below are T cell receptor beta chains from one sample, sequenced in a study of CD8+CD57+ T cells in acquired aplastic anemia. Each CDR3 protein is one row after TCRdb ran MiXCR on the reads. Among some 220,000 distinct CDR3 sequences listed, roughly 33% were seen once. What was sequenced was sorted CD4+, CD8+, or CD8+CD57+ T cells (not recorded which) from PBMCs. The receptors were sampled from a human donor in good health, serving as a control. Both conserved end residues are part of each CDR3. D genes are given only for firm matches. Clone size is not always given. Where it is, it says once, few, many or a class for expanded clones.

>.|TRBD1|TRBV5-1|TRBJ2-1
CASSRDRGDEQFF
TGCGCCAGCAGCCGAGACAGGGGTGATGAGCAGTTCTTC
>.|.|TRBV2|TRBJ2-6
CASRDGGSGANVLTF
TGTGCCAGCCGCGACGGGGGTTCTGGGGCCAACGTCCTGACTTTC
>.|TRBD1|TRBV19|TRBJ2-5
CARRDRGRQETQYF
TGTGCTAGACGGGACAGGGGGCGTCAAGAGACCCAGTACTTC
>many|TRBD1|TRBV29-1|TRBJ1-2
CSVGQGRLDYGYTF
TGCAGCGTTGGACAGGGGCGGTTGGACTATGGCTACACCTTC
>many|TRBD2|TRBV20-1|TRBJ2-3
CSARDRLAGRDTQYF
TGCAGTGCTAGAGATAGACTAGCGGGGCGGGATACGCAGTATTTT
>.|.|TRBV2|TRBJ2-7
CASSHASHEQYF
TGTGCCAGCAGCCACGCCTCCCACGAGCAGTACTTC
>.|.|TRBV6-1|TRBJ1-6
CASSASGHNSPLHF
TGTGCCAGCAGCGCCAGCGGACATAATTCACCCCTCCACTTT
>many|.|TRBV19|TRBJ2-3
CASNRATRTDTQYF
TGTGCCAGTAATAGGGCTACCCGCACAGATACGCAGTATTTT
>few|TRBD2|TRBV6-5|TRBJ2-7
CASSYSLGGGTAYEQYF
TGTGCCAGCAGTTACTCTTTAGGCGGGGGGACCGCCTACGAGCAGTACTTC
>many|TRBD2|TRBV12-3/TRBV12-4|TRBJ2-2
CASRGLRAGELFF
TGTGCCAGCCGGGGACTACGGGCCGGGGAGCTGTTTTTT
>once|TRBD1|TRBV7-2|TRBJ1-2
CASSTPPGQGNYGYTF
TGTGCCAGCAGCACACCACCGGGACAGGGGAACTATGGCTACACCTTC
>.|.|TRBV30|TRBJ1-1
CAWTEGENTEAFF
TGTGCCTGGACCGAAGGGGAGAACACTGAAGCTTTCTTT
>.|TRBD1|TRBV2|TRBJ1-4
CASSGDRAATNEKLFF
TGTGCCAGCAGTGGGGACAGGGCCGCAACTAATGAAAAACTGTTTTTT
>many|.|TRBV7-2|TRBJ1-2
CASSARRRLRGWDGYTF
TGTGCCAGCAGCGCCCGACGACGGCTGAGGGGTTGGGATGGCTACACCTTC
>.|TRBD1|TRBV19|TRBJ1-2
CASSRQGYYGYTF
TGTGCCAGTAGTCGACAGGGGTACTATGGCTACACCTTC
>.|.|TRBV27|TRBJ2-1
CASSLRSSPSYNEQFF
TGTGCCAGTAGTTTAAGGTCTTCCCCCTCCTACAATGAGCAGTTCTTC
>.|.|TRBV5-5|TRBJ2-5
CASSLWGLFQETQYF
TGTGCCAGCAGCTTATGGGGCTTGTTCCAAGAGACCCAGTACTTC
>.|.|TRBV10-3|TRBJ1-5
CAISGAGNQETQHF
TGTGCCATCAGTGGCGCGGGGAACCAAGAGACCCAGCATTTT